This TCR beta chain was sequenced for a study of blood T cell repertoires in COVID-19. Study at large: The analysed material was cDNA or gDNA that came from T cells, B-cell-depleted T cells, or PBMCs.

Trimming took 3 bases from V and 6 from J; bases not matched to a gene: 11. Germline CDR1 reads DFQATT; CDR2 reads SNEGSKA (reference sequence). This CDR3 region has 14 residues. This table comes from immunoSEQ multiplex PCR, and its TCRdb copy is limited to in-frame clones, with some not included. The table lists hundreds of thousands of clones, 84% of them singletons. The TCR originated in a human donor in a cohort sampled during active COVID-19. This chain connects TRBV20-1 to TRBJ2-7; 7 bases are a match to TRBD1. The sequenced sample consisted of peripheral blood. CDR3 nucleotide sequence: TGCAGTGCTAGTAGGGGGCTGCTCTCCCCCGAGCAGTACTTC. This translates into CSASRGLLSPEQYF.